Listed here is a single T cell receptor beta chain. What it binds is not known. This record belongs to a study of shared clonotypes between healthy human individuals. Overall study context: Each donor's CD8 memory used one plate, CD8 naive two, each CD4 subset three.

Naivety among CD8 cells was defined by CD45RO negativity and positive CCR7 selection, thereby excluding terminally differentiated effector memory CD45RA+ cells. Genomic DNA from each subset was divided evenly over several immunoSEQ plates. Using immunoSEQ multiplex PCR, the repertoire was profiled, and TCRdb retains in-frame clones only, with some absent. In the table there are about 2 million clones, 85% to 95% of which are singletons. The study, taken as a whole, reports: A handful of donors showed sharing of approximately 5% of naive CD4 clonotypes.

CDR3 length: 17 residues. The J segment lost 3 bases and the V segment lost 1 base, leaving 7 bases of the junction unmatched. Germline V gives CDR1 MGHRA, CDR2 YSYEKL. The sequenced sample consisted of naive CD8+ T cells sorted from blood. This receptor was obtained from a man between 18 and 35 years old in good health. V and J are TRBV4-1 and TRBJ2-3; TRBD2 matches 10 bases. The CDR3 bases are TGCGCCAGCAGCCAAGGGACTAGCGGAAGAGGTACAGATACGCAGTATTTT. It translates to CASSQGTSGRGTDTQYF.